The entry below gives a single TCR beta chain sequence along with its context. Its target antigen remains unknown. No base-level quality is on record; no much larger clone is a single base apart. The data originate from a study of blood T cells in healthy people across ages (dated by TCRdb to 2014 to 2015). Background for the entire study: In model experiments, template switching captured about one uniquely barcoded TCR beta cDNA molecule for every two T cells. Age-related changes in TCR beta repertoire diversity were measured in the study by deep sequencing normalized with unique cDNA molecular identifiers. Four age groups were formed from the donors: young (average approximately 15 years), middle-aged (approximately 40), aged (around 62) and long-lived (82). Donors of different ages were randomly distributed across sequencing lanes to avoid experimental bias. Two additional independent replicas of 1 million unique cDNA reads from the same blood draw were analyzed for two donors (one aged 18 to 29 and one aged 80 or older).

Broader findings and caveats from the paper: Conclusive comparison of naive and antigen-experienced compartments was prevented by the profiling of bulk unsorted PBMCs. Observed TCR beta diversity per million T cells fell roughly linearly with age, and a significant reduction was already apparent by age approximately 40. Because the CMV infection status of the donors was unknown, age-related changes in expanded clonotypes may potentially have been confounded. Estimates of total diversity from one million sequenced T cells were regarded as lower bounds and underestimates. Compared with the aged group, the long-lived group had more naive CD4+ T cells, fewer expanded clones and increased TCR diversity, suggesting age selection. The percentage of naive T cells measured by flow cytometry correlated strongly with observed TCR beta diversity.

The library was produced with 5' RACE. This sample was sequenced with an Illumina HiSeq 2500. A second PCR of 7 to 11 cycles was performed with a sample-barcoded 5' primer and a J-beta primer mix. A template-switch 5' adaptor carrying 12 random nucleotides introduced a unique molecular identifier onto each TCR beta cDNA molecule. Each sample yielded at least 2.5 million CDR3-containing paired-end reads. All of the RNA was converted into first-strand cDNA using the Mint cDNA synthesis kit, with a TRBC-specific oligonucleotide serving as the primer. After uracil-DNA glycosylase treatment, a first 18-cycle PCR used universal primers M1SS and BC2_uni_R on all cDNA. The paper's data handling went like this. Normalization of each sample was performed by random selection of 1 million high-quality reads, each carrying a distinct molecular identifier. Instead of being binned into consensus sequences, reads that shared molecular identifiers were thrown out. MiTCR, set to a Q25 quality threshold and the strictest error-elimination algorithm, was used for CDR3 identification, clonotype clustering and error correction. A nonparametric unseen species model with Euler transformation was used to estimate lower-bound total TCR beta diversity. Using fastp at Q25 and MiXCR, TCRdb reprocessed the public reads and kept productive beta chains. Rows with one shared CDR3 protein collapse into an entry with the most common genes and DNA. The V and J calls were not made by the authors but by TCRdb's processing. Recorded for this sample are more than 1,400,000 distinct CDR3 sequences; 42% of them occurred a single time. Approximately 7.9% of the sample is held by the ten biggest clonotypes.

The 35 to 40 donors, aged roughly 6 to 95 years, were systemically healthy Caucasian individuals from Russia. Approximately 10 milliliters of peripheral blood were collected from each donor into EDTA-treated Vacutainer tubes. Ficoll-Paque density-gradient centrifugation was used to isolate PBMCs, with at least 6.5 million obtained per sample. Total RNA was extracted from PBMCs with Trizol reagent, with at least 6 micrograms obtained per sample. For every donor, flow cytometry on a PBMC aliquot measured the percentage of naive CD45RAhigh/CD27high T cells. The sequence was collected from a woman in her late teens or twenties in good health. Sequenced material: blood.

CDR3 reads: CASRPGGRGYEQYF. In nucleotide form, the sequence is TGTGCCAGCAGGCCAGGGGGCCGGGGGTACGAGCAGTACTTC. The chain is assembled from TRBV12-3 or TRBV12-4 and TRBJ2-5; 8 middle bases align to TRBD1. Matching the DNA end better, TRBJ2-7 makes the J call doubtful. From cysteine to phenylalanine, the CDR3 is 14 amino acids long. The only DNA kept is the CDR3, 42 bases in frame from the first base.